The clone carrying this T cell receptor (beta chain) was seen many times. Its target is not known. This specimen belongs to a study of T cells after yellow fever vaccination. Findings of the study overall: Contaminating bulk clonotypes could be abundant in FACS-sorted repertoires. Secondary responses were weaker yet peaked faster, day 5 versus 15. Subsequent booster samples again held most clones from primary vaccination (nearly 98% CD4, roughly 91% CD8).

In TCRdb, the 5' RACE reads were re-called with MiXCR into one record per CDR3 protein. The sample includes approximately 150,000 distinct CDR3 sequences, 6.5% to 8.5% of them seen just once. The CDR3 spans 16 residues. Trimming cost V 7 bases and J 3 bases; bases outside gene matches: 11. CDR1 and CDR2 (germline): MDHEN, SYDVKM. This chain links TRBV28 with TRBJ1-5; 8 bases match TRBD1. The sequence was obtained from a man aged 25 to 40 who received the YFV17D yellow fever vaccine. This specimen was CD4+ T cells sorted from PBMCs, taken 5 days after the yellow fever booster vaccination. The CDR3 protein is CASTLTPGQVNQPQHF. CDR3 coding DNA: TGTGCCAGCACCCTAACCCCGGGACAGGTCAATCAGCCCCAGCATTTT.